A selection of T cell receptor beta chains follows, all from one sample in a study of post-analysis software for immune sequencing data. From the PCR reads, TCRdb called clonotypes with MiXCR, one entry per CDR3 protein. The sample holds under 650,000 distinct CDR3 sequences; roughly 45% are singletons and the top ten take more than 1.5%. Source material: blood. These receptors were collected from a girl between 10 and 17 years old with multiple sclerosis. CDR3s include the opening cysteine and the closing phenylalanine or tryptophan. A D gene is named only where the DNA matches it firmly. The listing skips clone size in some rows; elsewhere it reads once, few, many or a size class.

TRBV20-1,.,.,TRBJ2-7,CSAHGGSSYEQYF,TGCAGTGCCCACGGTGGCAGCTCCTACGAGCAGTACTTC
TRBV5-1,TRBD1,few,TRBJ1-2,CASSLAWDRRGYTF,TGCGCCAGCAGCTTGGCCTGGGACAGAAGAGGCTACACCTTC
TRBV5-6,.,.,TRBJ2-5,CASIGQGREETQYF,TGTGCCAGCATCGGCCAGGGGAGGGAAGAGACCCAGTACTTC
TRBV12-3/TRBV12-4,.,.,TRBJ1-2,CASSPPPSTGGFYGYTF,TGTGCCAGCAGCCCCCCGCCCTCCACAGGAGGTTTCTATGGCTACACCTTC
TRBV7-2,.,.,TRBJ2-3,CASSRYRVGDTQYF,TGTGCCAGCAGCCGATACAGGGTAGGGGATACGCAGTATTTT
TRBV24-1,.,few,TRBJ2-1,CATSDLDRGGYNEQFF,TGTGCCACCAGTGATTTGGATAGGGGAGGCTACAATGAGCAGTTCTTC
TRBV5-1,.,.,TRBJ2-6,CASSLAGSGNSGANVLTF,TGCGCCAGCAGCTTGGCCGGGTCCGGGAACTCTGGGGCCAACGTCCTGACTTTC
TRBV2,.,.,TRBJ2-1,CASREGTRGSRNEQFF,TGTGCCAGCCGTGAAGGGACACGGGGGTCTAGAAATGAGCAGTTCTTC
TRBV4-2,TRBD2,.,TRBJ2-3,CASSQSSGGGLTDTQYF,TGTGCCAGCAGCCAAAGCTCTGGCGGGGGGCTGACAGATACGCAGTATTTT
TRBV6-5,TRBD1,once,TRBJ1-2,CASRDRTGNYGYTF,TGTGCCAGCAGAGATCGGACAGGGAACTATGGCTACACCTTC
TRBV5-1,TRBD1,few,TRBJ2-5,CASSPNLGQGDGGQYF,TGCGCCAGCAGCCCGAACCTGGGACAGGGGGACGGTGGGCAGTACTTC
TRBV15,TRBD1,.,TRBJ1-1,CATKDTGTGASSNTEAFF,TGTGCCACCAAAGATACCGGGACAGGGGCATCCTCGAACACTGAAGCTTTCTTT
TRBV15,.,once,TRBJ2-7,CATSGTNVYEQYF,TGTGCCACCTCCGGGACAAATGTCTACGAGCAGTACTTC
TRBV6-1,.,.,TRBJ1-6,CASEVEPGRPSPLHF,TGTGCCAGCGAGGTAGAACCGGGACGGCCTTCACCCCTCCACTTT
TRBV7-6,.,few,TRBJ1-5,CARSSTLDGLQHF,TGTGCCCGCAGCTCCACCCTGGACGGCCTCCAGCATTTT
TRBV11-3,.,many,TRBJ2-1,CASSPELAYNEQFF,TGTGCCAGCAGCCCCGAACTAGCTTACAATGAGCAGTTCTTC
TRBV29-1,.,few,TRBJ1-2,CSVEEIYYGYTF,TGCAGCGTTGAGGAAATCTACTATGGCTACACCTTC
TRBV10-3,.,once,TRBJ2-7,CAISEEWAKLSYEQYF,TGTGCCATCAGTGAGGAGTGGGCTAAGCTCTCCTACGAGCAGTACTTC
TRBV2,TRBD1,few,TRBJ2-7,CASMLDRNYEQYF,TGTGCCAGCATGCTGGACAGGAACTACGAGCAGTACTTC
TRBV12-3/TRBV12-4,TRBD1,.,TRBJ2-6,CASRMTGVAGANVLTF,TGTGCCAGCAGAATGACAGGGGTGGCTGGGGCCAACGTCCTGACTTTC
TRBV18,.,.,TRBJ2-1,CASSPKNEQFF,TGTGCCAGCTCTCCGAAAAATGAGCAGTTCTTC
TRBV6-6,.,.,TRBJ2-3,CASSYIRVSSTDTQYF,TGTGCCAGCAGTTACATACGGGTCTCTAGCACAGATACGCAGTATTTT
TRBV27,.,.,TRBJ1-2,CASSFGLANYGYTF,TGTGCCAGCAGTTTTGGGCTTGCTAACTATGGCTACACCTTC
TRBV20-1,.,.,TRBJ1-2,CSAADVRYTF,TGCAGTGCTGCGGATGTGCGCTACACCTTC
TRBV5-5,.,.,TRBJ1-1,CASSLEATMGNTEAFF,TGTGCCAGCAGCTTGGAGGCCACCATGGGGAACACTGAAGCTTTCTTT
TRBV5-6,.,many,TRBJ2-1,CASSLSGDEQFF,TGTGCCAGCAGCTTATCGGGGGACGAGCAGTTCTTC
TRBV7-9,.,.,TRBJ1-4,CASSLRFQGRTGSNEKLFF,TGTGCCAGCAGCTTAAGGTTCCAGGGGAGGACCGGGTCTAATGAAAAACTGTTTTTT
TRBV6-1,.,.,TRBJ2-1,CASSEGDIYNEQFF,TGTGCCAGCAGTGAAGGGGACATCTACAATGAGCAGTTCTTC
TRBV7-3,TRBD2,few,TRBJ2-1,CASSLSGTGLRLAGGPGEQFF,TGTGCCAGCAGTTTATCAGGAACAGGGCTCAGGCTAGCGGGGGGGCCAGGTGAGCAGTTCTTC
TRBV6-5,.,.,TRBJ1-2,CASSYSTGNHGYTF,TGTGCCAGCAGTTACTCCACGGGTAACCATGGCTACACCTTC
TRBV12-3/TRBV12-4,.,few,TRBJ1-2,CASSLAVVGARYGYTF,TGTGCCAGCAGTTTAGCGGTGGTAGGGGCAAGATATGGCTACACCTTC
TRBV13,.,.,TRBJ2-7,CASSAEGSYEQYF,TGTGCCAGCAGCGCGGAAGGCTCCTACGAGCAGTACTTC
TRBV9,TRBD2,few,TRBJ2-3,CVSSSTLSGRQDTQYF,TGTGTCAGCAGCTCTACCCTTAGCGGGAGACAGGATACGCAGTATTTT
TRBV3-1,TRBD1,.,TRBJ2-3,CASSLRPGQGQDTQYF,TGTGCCAGCAGCCTGAGGCCGGGACAGGGTCAGGATACGCAGTATTTT
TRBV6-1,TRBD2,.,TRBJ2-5,CASTPTSQRTQYF,TGTGCCAGCACTCCGACTAGCCAGAGGACCCAGTACTTC
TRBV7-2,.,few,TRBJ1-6,CASSLFRAPSPLHF,TGTGCCAGCAGCTTATTCAGGGCACCGTCACCCCTCCACTTT
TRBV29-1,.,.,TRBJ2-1,CSVDGGDGKYNEQFF,TGCAGCGTTGACGGTGGGGACGGCAAATACAATGAGCAGTTCTTC
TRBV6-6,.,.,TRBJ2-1,CASSRDNNEQFF,TGTGCCAGCAGTAGGGATAACAATGAGCAGTTCTTC
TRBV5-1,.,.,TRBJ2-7,CASSLFDYEQYF,TGCGCCAGCAGCTTGTTCGATTACGAGCAGTACTTC
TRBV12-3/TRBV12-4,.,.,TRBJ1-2,CASSLGWDYGYTF,TGTGCCAGCAGTTTGGGCTGGGACTATGGCTACACCTTC
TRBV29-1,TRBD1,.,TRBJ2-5,CSVGRTGEETQYF,TGCAGCGTTGGACGGACAGGGGAAGAGACCCAGTACTTC
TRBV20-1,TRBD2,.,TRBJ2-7,CSAREEVAGGYEQYF,TGCAGTGCTAGAGAGGAAGTAGCGGGGGGCTACGAGCAGTACTTC
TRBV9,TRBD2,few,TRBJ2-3,CASSVETSRRSTDTQYF,TGTGCCAGCAGCGTAGAGACTAGCAGACGAAGCACAGATACGCAGTATTTT
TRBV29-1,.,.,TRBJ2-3,CSYGKGGDTQYF,TGCAGCTATGGAAAGGGTGGAGATACGCAGTATTTT
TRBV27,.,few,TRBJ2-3,CASSSPLRGTDTQYF,TGTGCCAGCAGCAGCCCCCTAAGGGGGACAGATACGCAGTATTTT
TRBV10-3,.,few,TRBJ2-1,CAISEREYEQFF,TGTGCCATCAGTGAGCGGGAGTATGAGCAGTTCTTC
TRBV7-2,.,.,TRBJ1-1,CASRGERGTEAFF,TGTGCCAGCCGCGGAGAGAGGGGGACTGAAGCTTTCTTT
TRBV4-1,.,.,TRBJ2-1,CASRDLAGPSYNEQFF,TGCGCCAGCAGAGACTTGGCGGGGCCCTCCTACAATGAGCAGTTCTTC
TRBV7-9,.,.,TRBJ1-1,CAGWLNTEAFF,TGTGCCGGGTGGCTGAACACTGAAGCTTTCTTT